The entry below gives a single T cell receptor (beta chain) sequence along with its context. The antigen remains unidentified. The data were obtained in a study of cytomegalovirus exposure and HLA in healthy donors. The overall study: As an earlier analysis found, about 179 million T cells yielded about 120 million unique TCR beta sequences.

In the PCR, 60 Vbeta and 13 Jbeta primers were used. Sequencing was performed with immunoSEQ multiplex PCR; in TCRdb, only in-frame clones are kept and a portion is missing. Of 110,000 to 150,000 clones in the sample, around 72% are singletons; the top ten hold roughly 2.1%. Overall study results and limits: The study dropped some indistinguishable V segments, TRBV6-2 and TRBV6-3 among them. A later analysis linked 15,000 to 20,000 TCR beta sequences to HLA alleles at 0.05 false discovery rate. The authors judged a highly shared variant cluster likely a sequencing artifact.

Trimming stripped 2 bases from V and 8 bases from J, with 11 bases between. There are 13 residues in the CDR3. Germline-derived CDR1 and CDR2 are SGDLS and YYNGEE. The receptor was isolated from a man aged 40-50 years in good health and CMV-seronegative. V usage is TRBV9 and J usage is TRBJ2-1, with TRBD2 as a possible D gene (5 bases). Sequenced material: PBMCs. The CDR3 sequence is CASSVIGVDEQFF. CDR3 sequence (DNA): TGTGCCAGCAGCGTTATCGGGGTCGATGAGCAGTTCTTC.